These 23 T cell receptor beta chains share one sample of origin, sequenced in a study of post-analysis software for immune sequencing data. Unique molecular identifiers were carried by the TCR beta cDNA libraries. A single record per CDR3 protein comes from TCRdb applying MiXCR to the PCR reads. This table has about 770,000 distinct CDR3 sequences, around 45% appearing once. Study results and caveats: In patients, TRBV5-6, TRBV5-1 and TRBV20-1 belonged to five or six TRBV segments found more frequently than in controls.

Their cognate antigens are unknown. The material sequenced was blood. These receptors were taken from a girl under 18 with multiple sclerosis.

This clonotype was seen only a few times. This chain joins TRBV20-1 and TRBJ2-1; 15 bases match TRBD2. Trimming at V came to 6 bases and at J to 14 bases, leaving 11 bases not matched to a gene. This CDR3 spans 14 amino acids. Germline CDR1 and CDR2: DFQATT and SNEGSKA (reference sequence). DNA of the CDR3: TGCAGTGCCTCTTTGGGACTAGCGGGAGGTCAGGAGTTCTTC. Translating it yields CSASLGLAGGQEFF.

This clonotype has a handful of counts. The junction and the germline gene differ at one end; a read error may be behind it. The chain recombines TRBV7-7 with TRBJ2-1; D is possibly TRBD1 (6 bases). CDR3 size: 14 residues. Germline assignment: CDR1 SSHAT and CDR2 FNYEAQ (reference sequence). CDR3 coding DNA: TGTGCTAGCAGCTTAGAGCAGGGGACGAATGAGCAGTTCTTC. Amino acid sequence: CASSLEQGTNEQFF.

J is TRBJ2-1 and V is TRBV20-1; D is perhaps TRBD2 (6 bases). Germline V gives CDR1 DFQATT, CDR2 SNEGSKA (reference sequence). This CDR3 has 14 amino acids. Trimming left V 0 bases short and J 9 bases short, with 15 bases between. The DNA for the CDR3 is TGCAGTGCTAGAGAGAGCGGTGGAGGGATTGAGCAGTTCTTC. Amino acids: CSARESGGGIEQFF.

The gene calls are TRBV27 and TRBJ2-7; 9 bases agree with TRBD2. Germline V gene data show CDR1 as MNHEY and CDR2 as SMNVEV (reference sequence). Trimming at V came to 3 bases and at J to 2 bases, leaving 2 bases not matched to a gene. This CDR3 is built from 14 residues. CDR3 coding DNA: TGTGCCAGCAGTTTGCGGGAGGGCCCCTACGAGCAGTACTTC. Translating gives CASSLREGPYEQYF.

This clonotype has only a few counts. This chain connects TRBV25-1 to TRBJ2-7, with D hard to call. This CDR3 comprises 15 residues. Germline lookup yields CDR1 MGHDK and CDR2 SYGVNS. V lost 0 bases to trimming and J lost 9 bases, with 18 bases between them. DNA of the CDR3: TGTGCCAGCAGTGAATATAAGGACGGCCCCCGGGTGCAGTACTTC. Encoded protein: CASSEYKDGPRVQYF.

The chain is built from TRBV12-3 or TRBV12-4 and TRBJ2-7, with 7 bases aligning to TRBD2. The CDR3 runs 16 residues. V dropped 1 base and J dropped 0; count of bases not matched to a gene: 6. CDR3: CASSLGEGLSSYEQYF. As DNA, the CDR3 is TGTGCCAGCAGTTTAGGGGAGGGACTGAGCTCCTACGAGCAGTACTTC.

The V call is TRBV4-3, the J call TRBJ1-2, with 7 bases identical to TRBD1. The CDR3 spans 14 residues. V gave up 1 base and J gave up 7 bases; unmatched junction bases: 6. Germline loops: CDR1 LGHNA, CDR2 YSLEER. Here the CDR3 reads CASSQVSGTVGYTF. The CDR3 DNA is TGCGCCAGCAGCCAAGTGTCAGGGACAGTTGGCTACACCTTC.

V is TRBV10-3 and J is TRBJ2-7; D gene ambiguous. Trimming removed 10 bases at V and 5 bases at J, with 15 bases between. This CDR3 comprises 12 residues. Germline V lookup: CDR1 ENHRY, CDR2 SYGVKD. The CDR3 region is CASGERRNEQYF. CDR3 DNA sequence: TGTGCCAGTGGTGAGCGTCGGAACGAGCAGTACTTC.

This clonotype was found many times. The chain combines TRBV5-1 with TRBJ2-3; D perhaps matches TRBD2 (6 bases). The germline CDR1 and CDR2 sequences are SGHRS and YFSETQ. This CDR3 spans 14 amino acids. V lost 7 bases and J lost 4, with 16 bases in between. The CDR3 loop is CASATGVSADTQYF. CDR3 nucleotide sequence: TGCGCCAGCGCAACGGGGGTCTCAGCAGATACGCAGTATTTT.

The chain has TRBV6-2 or TRBV6-3 and TRBJ2-1; 8 nucleotides line up with TRBD2. V lost 4 bases and J lost 9; bases outside the gene matches: 2. The CDR3 spans 12 residues. Germline CDR1 reads MNHEY; CDR2 reads SVGEGT. CDR3 protein: CASSWTSIEQFF. Here the CDR3 DNA reads TGTGCCAGCAGTTGGACTAGCATTGAGCAGTTCTTC.

In regard to this clonotype: The junction departs from germline at one end; a sequencing error may be responsible. The chain has TRBV7-9 and TRBJ2-1; 11 bases align to TRBD2. The length of the CDR3 is 17 residues. Germline-derived CDR1 and CDR2 are SEHNR and FQNEAQ (reference sequence). The CDR3 region is CASSPDLAGGSYNEQFF. The CDR3, as DNA: TGTGCTAGCAGCCCAGACCTAGCGGGAGGCTCCTACAATGAGCAGTTCTTC. Looking up the rest from reference TRBV7-9 and TRBJ2-1 gives the full variable domain: DTGVSQNPRHKITKRGQNVTFRCDPISEHNRLYWYRQTLGQGPEFLTYFQNEAQLEKSRLLSDRFSAERPKGSFSTLEIQRTEQGDSAMYLCASSPDLAGGSYNEQFFGPGTRLTVL.

The table lists this clonotype with a few counts. This sequence joins TRBV10-3 and TRBJ2-7, with a tentative D call TRBD1 (5 bases). The CDR3 runs to 13 residues. The germline gives CDR1 ENHRY, CDR2 SYGVKD. V was clipped by 4 bases and J by 7 bases, with 14 bases between them. In DNA, the CDR3 is TGTGCCATCAGTGGCCCCCCGGCAGGGGAGCAGTACTTC. This translates into CAISGPPAGEQYF.

The chain employs TRBV27 and TRBJ1-2; D not certain. There are 12 residues in the CDR3. Trimming removed 4 bases at V and 4 bases at J, with 7 bases between. Per the germline V gene, CDR1 is MNHEY and CDR2 is SMNVEV (reference sequence). The DNA of the CDR3 is TGTGCCAGCAGTTCAGGACGCTATGGCTACACCTTC. Its translation is CASSSGRYGYTF.

The chain is built from TRBV2 and TRBJ2-7; 10 nucleotides match TRBD2. Germline V gives CDR1 SNHLY, CDR2 FYNNEI. V was clipped by 3 bases and J by 4 bases; unmatched bases: 9. The CDR3 is 16 residues long. The CDR3 region is CASSDISSGRPYEQYF. The CDR3 bases are TGTGCCAGCAGTGATATTTCTAGCGGGAGACCATACGAGCAGTACTTC.

CDR3 DNA: TGTGCCACCAGTGGTCTACAGGGGGCTTTCTATGGCTACACCTTC. Translated: CATSGLQGAFYGYTF. J is TRBJ1-2 and V is TRBV24-1, with 9 bases that match TRBD1. J lost 4 bases, V lost 5 bases, and 7 bases had no gene match. CDR3 length: 15 amino acids. Germline values: CDR1 KGHDR, CDR2 SFDVKD.

This chain joins TRBV29-1 and TRBJ1-1; D remains ambiguous. The CDR3 contains 13 residues. V lost 5 bases to trimming and J lost 5 bases, with 15 bases between them. CDR1 SQVTM and CDR2 ANQGSEA come from the germline V gene. DNA of the CDR3: TGCAGCGTTTCTTCGTGGCGAGGAACTGAAGCTTTCTTT. This gives the protein CSVSSWRGTEAFF. Drawing the rest from reference TRBV29-1 and TRBJ1-1, the complete variable domain is SAVISQKPSRDICQRGTSLTIQCQVDSQVTMMFWYRQQPGQSLTLIATANQGSEATYESGFVIDKFPISRPNLTFSTLTVSNMSPEDSSIYLCSVSSWRGTEAFFGQGTRLTVV.

The gene calls are TRBV4-2 and TRBJ2-5; D is undetermined. V gave up 3 bases and J gave up 5 bases, with 13 bases separating them. The CDR3 length is 14 residues. Per germline, CDR1 LGHNA and CDR2 YNFKEQ. This CDR3 reads CASSHDIGPETQYF. CDR3 bases: TGTGCCAGCAGCCATGATATCGGTCCGGAGACCCAGTACTTC.

This chain joins TRBV9 and TRBJ1-1, with D hard to call. CDR3 length: 13 residues. With 0 bases removed from V and 6 bases from J, the gap between germline ends came to 9 bases. Germline loops: CDR1 SGDLS, CDR2 YYNGEE. The CDR3 region is CASSVGQRSEAFF. The CDR3 DNA sequence: TGTGCCAGCAGCGTAGGGCAGAGGTCTGAAGCTTTCTTT.

This clonotype was observed a few times. The chain is built from TRBV20-1 and TRBJ1-2; D uncertain. V shed 5 bases and J shed 4 bases, with 14 bases lying between them. Germline CDR1 is DFQATT and CDR2 is SNEGSKA (reference sequence). The CDR3 sequence is 13 residues long. The CDR3 sequence is CSALGPKAYGYTF. The CDR3 DNA reads as TGCAGTGCTTTAGGACCCAAAGCCTATGGCTACACCTTC.

This chain joins TRBV24-1 and TRBJ2-3; 11 bases map to TRBD2. The CDR3 spans 16 residues. Per the germline V gene, CDR1 is KGHDR and CDR2 is SFDVKD. V shed 4 bases and J 4 bases; nucleotides not matched to a gene: 6. The CDR3 protein is CATSDTLAGAADTQYF. The DNA of the CDR3 is TGTGCCACCAGTGACACACTAGCGGGAGCTGCAGATACGCAGTATTTT.

The V gene is TRBV11-3, the J gene TRBJ2-7; 7 bases agree with TRBD1. V lost 5 bases and J lost 3; bases outside the gene matches: 10. The CDR3 is made up of 15 amino acids. Germline CDR1 reads SGHNT; CDR2 reads YENEEA. CDR3 protein: CASSPRSGQDYEQYF. CDR3 bases: TGTGCCAGCAGCCCGCGTTCTGGACAGGACTACGAGCAGTACTTC.

The chain carries TRBV6-5 and TRBJ1-2; no clear D gene. Germline values: CDR1 MNHEY, CDR2 SVGAGI. This CDR3 contains 12 residues. Trimming pared 5 bases from V and 5 bases from J, leaving 9 bases between. The CDR3 loop is CASSGSSYGYTF. The CDR3 nucleotides read TGTGCCAGCAGTGGATCAAGTTATGGCTACACCTTC.

This sequence joins TRBV4-3 and TRBJ2-7; D is undetermined. Near its end, the DNA agrees better with TRBJ2-5, so the J call may be wrong. Germline V gene sequence: CDR1 LGHNA, CDR2 YSLEER. The CDR3 consists of 14 residues. DNA of the CDR3: TGCGCCAGCAGCAAAGGCGATTCTAGGGAGACCCAGTACTTC. Amino acids: CASSKGDSRETQYF.